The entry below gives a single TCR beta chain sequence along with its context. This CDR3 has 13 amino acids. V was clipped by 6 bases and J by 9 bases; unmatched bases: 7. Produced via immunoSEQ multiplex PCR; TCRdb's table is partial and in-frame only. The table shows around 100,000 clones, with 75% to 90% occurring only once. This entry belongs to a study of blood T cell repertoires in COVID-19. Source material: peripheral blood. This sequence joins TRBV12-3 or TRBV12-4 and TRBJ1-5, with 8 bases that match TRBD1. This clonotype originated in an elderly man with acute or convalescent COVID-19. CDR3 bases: TGTGCCAGCAGAGGGACAGGAGCTGGGCCCCAGCATTTT. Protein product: CASRGTGAGPQHF.